This T cell receptor (beta chain) appears in the sequencing data of a study of regulatory dendritic cells for organ transplantation. Profiled with immunoSEQ multiplex PCR; TCRdb holds only in-frame clones, not every one. The sample has some 9,300 clones; more than 70% are singletons. Allogeneic regulatory or mature dendritic cells were co-cultured for less than six days with CFSE-labeled sorted T cells at 1:10. In regard to this clone: Its antigen remains unidentified. The same CDR3 arises from other DNA sequences in this sample as well.

Points from the study as a whole: Among resting subsets, memory CD8+ cells contained the most alloreactive clonotypes.

The germline gives CDR1 SGHRS, CDR2 YFSETQ. V gave up 1 base and J gave up 2 bases; unmatched junction bases: 4. The CDR3 has 15 residues. Sequencing was performed on memory CD4+ T cells from blood cultured with dendritic cells. The sample's subset: CD45RO+ memory T cells. This chain joins TRBV5-1 and TRBJ2-3, with TRBD2 matching over 7 bases. The TCR was taken from a human donor in good health. The CDR3 spells CASSLSGTNTDTQYF. DNA of the CDR3: TGCGCCAGCAGCTTGAGCGGGACCAACACAGATACGCAGTATTTT.